This TCR beta chain came from a study of cytomegalovirus exposure and HLA in healthy donors. The germline CDR1 and CDR2 sequences are SGDLS and YYNGEE. This CDR3 is built from 16 residues. V dropped 0 bases and J dropped 2; count of bases not matched to a gene: 6. Vbeta (60) and Jbeta (13) primers were used in the PCR. Some clones are missing from TCRdb's copy, which holds only in-frame ones; the method was immunoSEQ multiplex PCR. The data hold 65,000 to 90,000 clones, with more than 75% observed a single time. The chain carries TRBV9 and TRBJ2-5, with 8 bases that match TRBD2. Sequencing was performed on PBMCs. The source of this sequence is a man younger than 35 in good health and CMV-seronegative. In DNA form, the CDR3 reads TGTGCCAGCAGCGTAGATGAGCGGGGGAGTCAAGAGACCCAGTACTTC. Translation: CASSVDERGSQETQYF.